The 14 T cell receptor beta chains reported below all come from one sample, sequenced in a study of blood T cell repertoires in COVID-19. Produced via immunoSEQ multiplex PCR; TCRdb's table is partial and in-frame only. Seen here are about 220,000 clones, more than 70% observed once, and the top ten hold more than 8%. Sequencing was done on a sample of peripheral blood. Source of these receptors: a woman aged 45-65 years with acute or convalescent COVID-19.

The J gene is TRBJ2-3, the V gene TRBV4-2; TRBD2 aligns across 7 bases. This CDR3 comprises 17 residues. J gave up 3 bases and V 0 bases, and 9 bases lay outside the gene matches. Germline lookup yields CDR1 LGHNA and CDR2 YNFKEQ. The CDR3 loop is CASSQERGAGKTDTQYF. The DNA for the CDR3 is TGTGCCAGCAGCCAAGAGAGGGGAGCGGGAAAAACAGATACGCAGTATTTT.

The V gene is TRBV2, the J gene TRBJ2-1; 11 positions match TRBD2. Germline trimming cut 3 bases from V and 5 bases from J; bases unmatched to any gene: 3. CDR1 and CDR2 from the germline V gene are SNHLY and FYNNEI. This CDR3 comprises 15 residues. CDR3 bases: TGTGCCAGCAGTGAGGGACTAGCGGCCCACAATGAGCAGTTCTTC. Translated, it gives CASSEGLAAHNEQFF.

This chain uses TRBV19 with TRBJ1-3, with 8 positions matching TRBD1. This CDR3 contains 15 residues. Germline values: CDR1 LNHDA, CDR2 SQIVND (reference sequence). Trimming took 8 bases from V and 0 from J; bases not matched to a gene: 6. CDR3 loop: CASGDRLNSGNTIYF. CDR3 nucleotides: TGTGCCAGTGGGGACAGGTTAAACTCTGGAAACACCATATATTTT.

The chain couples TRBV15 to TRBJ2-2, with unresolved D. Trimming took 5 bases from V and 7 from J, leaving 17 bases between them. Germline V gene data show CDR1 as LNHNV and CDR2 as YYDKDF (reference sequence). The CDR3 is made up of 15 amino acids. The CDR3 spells CATSPRVGPVGELFF. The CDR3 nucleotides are TGTGCCACCAGCCCCCGGGTAGGCCCGGTCGGGGAGCTGTTTTTT.

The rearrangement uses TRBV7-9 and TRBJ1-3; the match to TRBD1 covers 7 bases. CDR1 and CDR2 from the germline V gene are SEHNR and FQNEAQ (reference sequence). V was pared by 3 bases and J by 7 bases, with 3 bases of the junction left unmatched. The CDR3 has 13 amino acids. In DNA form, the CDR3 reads TGTGCCAGCAGCTTCGCACAGGGGAACACCATATATTTT. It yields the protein CASSFAQGNTIYF.

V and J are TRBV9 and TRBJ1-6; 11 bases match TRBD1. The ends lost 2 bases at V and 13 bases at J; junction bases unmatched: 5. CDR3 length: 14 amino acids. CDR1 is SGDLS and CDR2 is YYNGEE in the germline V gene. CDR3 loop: CASSVGQGATPLHF. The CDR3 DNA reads TGTGCCAGCAGCGTTGGACAGGGGGCAACTCCCCTCCACTTT.

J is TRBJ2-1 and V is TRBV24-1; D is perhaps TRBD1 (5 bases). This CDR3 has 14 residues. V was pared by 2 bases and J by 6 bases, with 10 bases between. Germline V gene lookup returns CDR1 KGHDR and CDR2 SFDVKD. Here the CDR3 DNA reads TGTGCCACCAGTGATTCGCGGCAGGGCAATGAGCAGTTCTTC. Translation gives CATSDSRQGNEQFF.

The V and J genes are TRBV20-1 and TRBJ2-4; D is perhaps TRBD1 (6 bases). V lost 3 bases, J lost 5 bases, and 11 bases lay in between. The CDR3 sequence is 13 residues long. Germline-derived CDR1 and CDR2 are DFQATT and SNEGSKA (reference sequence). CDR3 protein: CSASFNRENIQYF. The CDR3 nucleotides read TGCAGTGCTAGTTTCAACAGGGAAAACATTCAGTACTTC.

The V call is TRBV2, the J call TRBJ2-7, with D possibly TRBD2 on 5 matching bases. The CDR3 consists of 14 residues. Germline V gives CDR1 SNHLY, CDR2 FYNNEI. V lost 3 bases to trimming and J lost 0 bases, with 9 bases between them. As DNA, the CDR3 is TGTGCCAGCAGTGATCCGGGGATCTCCTACGAGCAGTACTTC. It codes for CASSDPGISYEQYF.

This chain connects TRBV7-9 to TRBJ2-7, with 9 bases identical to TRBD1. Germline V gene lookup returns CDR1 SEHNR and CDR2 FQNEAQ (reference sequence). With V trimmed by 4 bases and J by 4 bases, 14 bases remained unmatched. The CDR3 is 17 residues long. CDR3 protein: CASSSPPTGGLGYEQYF. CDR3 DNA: TGTGCCAGCAGCTCCCCCCCGACAGGGGGATTGGGGTACGAGCAGTACTTC. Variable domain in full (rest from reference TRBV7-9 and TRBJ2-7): DTGVSQNPRHKITKRGQNVTFRCDPISEHNRLYWYRQTLGQGPEFLTYFQNEAQLEKSRLLSDRFSAERPKGSFSTLEIQRTEQGDSAMYLCASSSPPTGGLGYEQYFGPGTRLTVT.

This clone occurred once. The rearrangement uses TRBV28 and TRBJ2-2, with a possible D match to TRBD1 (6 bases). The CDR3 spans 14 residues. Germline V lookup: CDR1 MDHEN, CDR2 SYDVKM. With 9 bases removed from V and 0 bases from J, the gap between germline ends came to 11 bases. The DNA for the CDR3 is TGTGCCAGTACCGGGACAACGAACACCGGGGAGCTGTTTTTT. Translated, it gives CASTGTTNTGELFF.

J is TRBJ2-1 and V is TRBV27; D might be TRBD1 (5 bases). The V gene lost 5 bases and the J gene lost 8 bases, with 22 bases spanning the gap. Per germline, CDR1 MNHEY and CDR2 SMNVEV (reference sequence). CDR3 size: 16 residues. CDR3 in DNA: TGTGCCAGCAGTAGTGCGTGGGGCCGAGAGGTCGATGAGCAGTTCTTC. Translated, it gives CASSSAWGREVDEQFF.

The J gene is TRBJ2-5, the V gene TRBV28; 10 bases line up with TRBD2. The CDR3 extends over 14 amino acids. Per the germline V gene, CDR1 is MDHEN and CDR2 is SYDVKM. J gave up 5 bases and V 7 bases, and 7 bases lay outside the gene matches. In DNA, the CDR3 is TGTGCCAGCAAAGTAGCGGGAGGAGAGGAGACCCAGTACTTC. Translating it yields CASKVAGGEETQYF.

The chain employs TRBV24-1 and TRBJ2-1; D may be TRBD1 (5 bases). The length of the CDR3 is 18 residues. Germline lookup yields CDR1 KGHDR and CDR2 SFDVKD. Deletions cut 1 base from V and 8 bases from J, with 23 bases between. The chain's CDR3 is CATSDLGSYVGARDEQFF. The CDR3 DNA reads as TGTGCCACCAGTGATTTAGGGTCTTATGTTGGGGCTCGGGATGAGCAGTTCTTC.